This passage covers 26 T cell receptor beta chains from one sample sequenced in a study of technical replicates of blood from a handful of donors. The assay was immunoSEQ multiplex PCR, and TCRdb's table has in-frame clones only and misses some. Of tens of thousands of clones in the sample, just under 95% are singletons; the top ten hold 0.34%. Sequenced input: T cells isolated from PBMCs. All receptors come from a human donor in good health.

This sequence joins TRBV2 and TRBJ1-1; maybe TRBD1 (5 bases). The germline V gene has CDR1 SNHLY and CDR2 FYNNEI. The CDR3 has 10 residues. The CDR3 DNA sequence: TGTGGGCAGGGGAACACTGAAGCTTTCTTT. It specifies CGQGNTEAFF.

This chain uses TRBV2 with TRBJ1-1; tentatively, D is TRBD1 (6 bases). Germline CDR1 SNHLY, CDR2 FYNNEI. V was shortened by 7 bases and J by 8 bases, with 14 bases between the two germline ends. This CDR3 has 12 residues. CDR3 sequence: CASKWTATEAFF. CDR3 DNA: TGTGCCAGCAAGTGGACAGCCACCGAAGCTTTCTTT.

The chain recombines TRBV5-1 with TRBJ2-7, with 12 bases aligning to TRBD1. Germline loops: CDR1 SGHRS, CDR2 YFSETQ. Trimming took 3 bases from V and 1 from J; bases not matched to a gene: 2. This CDR3 contains 15 residues. The DNA of the CDR3 is TGCGCCAGCAGCTCGGGACAGGGGGCGTCCTACGAGCAGTACTTC. This codes for CASSSGQGASYEQYF. The full variable domain, completed using reference TRBV5-1 and TRBJ2-7, is KAGVTQTPRYLIKTRGQQVTLSCSPISGHRSVSWYQQTPGQGLQFLFEYFSETQRNKGNFPGRFSGRQFSNSRSEMNVSTLELGDSALYLCASSSGQGASYEQYFGPGTRLTVT.

The chain uses TRBV19 and TRBJ1-2; D may be TRBD1 (5 bases). This CDR3 region has 14 residues. Germline V gives CDR1 LNHDA, CDR2 SQIVND (reference sequence). V was pared by 3 bases and J by 2 bases, with 10 bases between. The CDR3 loop reads CASSIQGGNYGYTF. As DNA, the CDR3 is TGTGCCAGTAGTATTCAGGGTGGCAACTATGGCTACACCTTC.

The chain links TRBV11-2 to TRBJ1-1; D perhaps matches TRBD1 (5 bases). The CDR3 loop spans 13 amino acids. V dropped 3 bases and J dropped 5 bases, with 10 bases sitting between them. Germline V CDR1 and CDR2: SGHAT, FQNNGV. The CDR3 region is CASSFWGETEAFF. CDR3 bases: TGTGCCAGCAGCTTTTGGGGGGAAACTGAAGCTTTCTTT.

The chain joins TRBV9 to TRBJ2-7; maybe TRBD1 (6 bases). Trimming stripped 3 bases from V and 5 bases from J, with 15 bases between. There are 14 residues in the CDR3. Germline V gene sequence: CDR1 SGDLS, CDR2 YYNGEE. In DNA, the CDR3 is TGTGCCAGCAGCGGGACAGAAAGGGGACACGAGCAGTACTTC. As protein: CASSGTERGHEQYF.

The chain uses TRBV9 and TRBJ1-4, with 8 positions matching TRBD1. V trimming: 3 bases; J trimming: 8 bases; junction bases outside the gene matches: 6. Germline CDR1 reads SGDLS; CDR2 reads YYNGEE. This CDR3 has 14 amino acids. CDR3 amino acids: CASSATGEGEKLFF. The CDR3 DNA reads as TGTGCCAGCAGCGCGACAGGGGAAGGGGAAAAACTGTTTTTT.

The chain links TRBV14 to TRBJ2-2; D perhaps matches TRBD2 (5 bases). Germline CDR1 SGHDN, CDR2 FVKESK. Trimming took 4 bases from V and 4 from J, leaving 10 bases between them. The CDR3 is made up of 14 amino acids. The CDR3 sequence: CASSLTGSTGELFF. In DNA, the CDR3 is TGTGCCAGCAGCCTGACGGGGAGCACCGGGGAGCTGTTTTTT.

The CDR3 region has the DNA TGTGCCAGCAGTTCCCTGACAGCTAACTATGGCTACACCTTC. It encodes CASSSLTANYGYTF. The V gene is TRBV6-5, the J gene TRBJ1-2; possibly TRBD1 for D (5 bases). Germline lookup yields CDR1 MNHEY and CDR2 SVGAGI. CDR3 size: 14 residues. Trimming took 4 bases from V and 0 from J, leaving 9 bases between them.

The chain joins TRBV4-2 to TRBJ2-3; possible D gene TRBD2, 5 bases. The ends were cut back, 0 bases at V and 0 bases at J, with 19 bases in the middle. Germline V lookup: CDR1 LGHNA, CDR2 YNFKEQ. The CDR3 is 19 amino acids. CDR3 sequence (DNA): TGTGCCAGCAGCCAAGATCTCGGCGGCAGCGGCCATAGCACAGATACGCAGTATTTT. Translating gives CASSQDLGGSGHSTDTQYF.

The chain uses TRBV4-3 and TRBJ2-2; no reliable D call. The germline V gene has CDR1 LGHNA and CDR2 YSLEER. There are 15 residues in the CDR3. Trimming left V 0 bases short and J 10 bases short, with 15 bases between. CDR3 protein: CASSQERGTYQELFF. In nucleotides, the CDR3 is TGCGCCAGCAGCCAAGAGCGAGGAACTTACCAGGAGCTGTTTTTT.

With respect to this clone: In this CDR3 the conserved last residue, phenylalanine or tryptophan, is missing, so a read error is likely. It is unclear where the CDR3 begins or ends on the DNA, so no DNA is shown, and the CDR3 is as TCRdb lists it. This chain links TRBV28 with TRBJ2-4; TRBD2 is the table's D call and was not checked against the DNA. The CDR3 spans 10 residues, counting both ends. From germline, CDR1 is MDHEN and CDR2 SYDVKM. CDR3 protein: CASSSTSGRA.

The V and J genes are TRBV6-5 and TRBJ2-7; TRBD2 agrees at 7 bases. The length of the CDR3 is 14 residues. The germline V gene has CDR1 MNHEY and CDR2 SVGAGI. Trimming took 5 bases from V and 2 from J; bases not matched to a gene: 6. Here the CDR3 DNA reads TGTGCCAGCAGTCTAAGCGGGACCACCTACGAGCAGTACTTC. Its protein is CASSLSGTTYEQYF.

The J gene is TRBJ2-7, the V gene TRBV2; 9 nucleotides line up with TRBD1. V was pared by 5 bases and J by 0 bases, with 5 bases of the junction left unmatched. Germline V lookup: CDR1 SNHLY, CDR2 FYNNEI. CDR3 length: 15 amino acids. The CDR3 bases are TGTGCCAGCAGTACCGGGACAGGGTTCTCCTACGAGCAGTACTTC. Its translation is CASSTGTGFSYEQYF.

In its sample, this clone was seen once. The chain uses TRBV5-1 and TRBJ2-3; D may be TRBD2 (7 bases). The length of the CDR3 is 17 residues. CDR1 is SGHRS, CDR2 YFSETQ, per germline. The ends were cut back, 4 bases at V and 3 bases at J, with 21 bases in the middle. This CDR3 is CASSIQRGLGGTDTQYF. CDR3 in DNA: TGCGCCAGCAGCATTCAGCGAGGACTAGGGGGAACAGATACGCAGTATTTT.

V gene TRBV28 combines with J gene TRBJ2-6; TRBD2 matches 9 bases. Germline lookup yields CDR1 MDHEN and CDR2 SYDVKM. The junction had 13 bases not matched to a gene; V was cut back by 4 bases and J by 0 bases. This CDR3 has 20 amino acids. CDR3 protein: CASSSPGLAQFFSGANVLTF. DNA for the CDR3: TGTGCCAGCAGTTCACCCGGACTAGCGCAGTTCTTCTCTGGGGCCAACGTCCTGACTTTC.

The gene calls are TRBV4-1 and TRBJ2-7; D is perhaps TRBD1 (6 bases). CDR1 and CDR2 from the germline V gene are MGHRA and YSYEKL. The V end was cut by 5 bases, the J end by 9 bases, with 11 bases between. There are 11 residues in the CDR3. The CDR3 reads CASSTQGWQYF. In DNA, the CDR3 is TGCGCCAGCAGCACTCAGGGGTGGCAGTACTTC.

The chain joins TRBV18 to TRBJ1-1, with D unresolved. V lost 6 bases and J lost 10, with 12 bases in between. Germline loops: CDR1 KGHSH, CDR2 LQKENI. The CDR3 runs to 11 residues. As DNA, the CDR3 is TGTGCCAGCTCTCGGGAGGAGGGAGCTTTCTTT. This codes for CASSREEGAFF.

This sequence joins TRBV7-9 and TRBJ2-3, with a weak D call TRBD2 (6 bases). This CDR3 has 16 residues. V lost 1 base to trimming and J lost 0 bases, with 11 bases between them. Germline CDR1 and CDR2: SEHNR and FQNEAQ (reference sequence). CDR3 residues: CASSLGWAGSTDTQYF. The CDR3 DNA reads as TGTGCCAGCAGCTTAGGATGGGCGGGGAGCACAGATACGCAGTATTTT.

The V gene is TRBV7-2, the J gene TRBJ1-1; D unclear. Trimming removed 4 bases at V and 0 bases at J, with 6 bases between. This CDR3 comprises 13 residues. CDR1 and CDR2 from the germline V gene are SGHTA and FQGNSA. In DNA, the CDR3 is TGTGCCAGCAGCTCGGTGATGAACACTGAAGCTTTCTTT. Translated: CASSSVMNTEAFF. Full variable domain (remainder filled in from reference TRBV7-2 and TRBJ1-1): GAGVSQSPSNKVTEKGKDVELRCDPISGHTALYWYRQSLGQGLEFLIYFQGNSAPDKSGLPSDRFSAERTGGSVSTLTIQRTQQEDSAVYLCASSSVMNTEAFFGQGTRLTVV.

The chain uses TRBV10-3 and TRBJ2-6; D may be TRBD1 (5 bases). Germline CDR1 reads ENHRY; CDR2 reads SYGVKD. The CDR3 has 17 amino acids. V shed 0 bases and J shed 0 bases, with 9 bases lying between them. The chain's CDR3 is CAISESPQGSGANVLTF. CDR3 DNA: TGTGCCATCAGTGAGTCTCCTCAGGGCTCTGGGGCCAACGTCCTGACTTTC.

V and J are TRBV30 and TRBJ2-7, with 7 bases identical to TRBD2. This CDR3 spans 13 amino acids. Germline CDR1 and CDR2: GTSNPN and SVGIG (reference sequence). V gave up 3 bases and J gave up 3 bases; unmatched junction bases: 5. CDR3 coding DNA: TGTGCCTGGAGGGGAGCGGGACTCTACGAGCAGTACTTC. Translating it yields CAWRGAGLYEQYF.

V is TRBV6-5 and J is TRBJ1-1, with 7 bases aligning to TRBD1. V trimming: 5 bases; J trimming: 4 bases; junction bases outside the gene matches: 7. The V gene's germline CDR1 is MNHEY and CDR2 SVGAGI. The CDR3 length is 14 residues. CDR3 in amino acids: CASSTGDSTTEAFF. The CDR3 nucleotides are TGTGCCAGCAGTACAGGGGATTCAACCACTGAAGCTTTCTTT.

The gene calls are TRBV19 and TRBJ1-2, with TRBD1 matching 8 bases. Germline V lookup: CDR1 LNHDA, CDR2 SQIVND (reference sequence). Trimming at V came to 5 bases and at J to 3 bases, leaving 5 bases not matched to a gene. CDR3 size: 14 residues. CDR3 in amino acids: CASSGAGGHYGYTF. CDR3 coding DNA: TGTGCCAGTAGTGGGGCAGGGGGCCACTATGGCTACACCTTC.

The genes are TRBV25-1 and TRBJ1-4, with 7 bases aligning to TRBD1. V gave up 2 bases and J gave up 7 bases; unmatched junction bases: 4. CDR1 is MGHDK and CDR2 is SYGVNS in the germline V gene. The CDR3 loop spans 14 amino acids. CDR3 in DNA: TGTGCCAGCAGTGAAGACAGGGTAGTTGAAAAACTGTTTTTT. It codes for CASSEDRVVEKLFF.

V gene TRBV6-1 combines with J gene TRBJ2-3, with D unclear. Germline V gene lookup returns CDR1 MNHNS and CDR2 SASEGT. Trimming cost V 8 bases and J 4 bases, with 13 bases left between them. The CDR3 sequence is 13 residues long. The CDR3 sequence: CASGLQSPDTQYF. CDR3 DNA sequence: TGTGCCAGCGGCCTACAGTCCCCAGATACGCAGTATTTT.